Listed below are T cell receptor beta chains from one sample, sequenced in a study of T cell responses to AZD1222 COVID-19 vaccine. Sequencing was performed with immunoSEQ multiplex PCR; in TCRdb, only in-frame clones are kept and a portion is missing. Among 150,000 or so clones listed, approximately 90% were seen once. The sample consisted of peripheral blood, taken on day 0 of AZD1222 vaccination. The receptors originated from an adult in good health. The CDR3 runs from the conserved cysteine through the conserved F or W. The D gene is left open where the match is weak. The size field is filled for only some rows; it gives once, few, many or a size class.

TRBV12-3/TRBV12-4	NA	TRBJ1-1	NA	CASRAGASTEAFF	TGTGCCAGCAGGGCAGGGGCGAGCACTGAAGCTTTCTTT
TRBV9	few	TRBJ1-2	TRBD1	CASSVAQDRGYGYTF	TGTGCCAGCAGCGTAGCTCAGGACAGGGGGTATGGCTACACCTTC
TRBV19	few	TRBJ2-7	TRBD2	CASSIGGSGAYEQYF	TGTGCCAGTAGTATAGGCGGTAGCGGGGCCTACGAGCAGTACTTC
TRBV19	NA	TRBJ2-1	TRBD2	CASNLAGAYNEQFF	TGTGCCAGTAATTTAGCGGGAGCCTACAATGAGCAGTTCTTC
TRBV3-1/TRBV3-2	NA	TRBJ1-4	NA	CASSPPEEKLFF	TGTGCCAGCAGCCCACCAGAGGAAAAACTGTTTTTT
TRBV19	NA	TRBJ1-1	TRBD1	CASSMAPGGTEAFF	TGTGCCAGTAGTATGGCTCCAGGGGGGACTGAAGCTTTCTTT
TRBV7-2	NA	TRBJ1-5	NA	CASSLGERQPQHF	TGTGCCAGCAGCTTAGGGGAGCGCCAGCCCCAGCATTTT
TRBV7-8	NA	TRBJ1-1	NA	CASSLAGPNTEAFF	TGTGCCAGCAGCTTAGCCGGCCCTAACACTGAAGCTTTCTTT
TRBV5-1	NA	TRBJ2-1	NA	CASRPSITVNEQFF	TGCGCCAGCAGGCCTAGCATTACCGTCAATGAGCAGTTCTTC
TRBV30	NA	TRBJ1-5	NA	CAWSVGNQPQHF	TGTGCCTGGAGTGTAGGAAATCAGCCCCAGCATTTT
TRBV6-1	once	TRBJ2-1	NA	CASSEFGGEQFF	TGTGCCAGCAGTGAATTTGGAGGGGAGCAGTTCTTC
TRBV28	NA	TRBJ2-5	TRBD2	CASSSLLAGGQETQYF	TGTGCCAGCAGCTCCCTCCTGGCGGGAGGGCAGGAGACCCAGTACTTC
TRBV5-1	NA	TRBJ2-1	NA	CASSFISEGYNEQFF	TGCGCCAGCAGCTTTATATCGGAGGGATACAATGAGCAGTTCTTC
TRBV5-1	NA	TRBJ1-1	NA	CASSLMPITNTEAFF	TGCGCCAGCAGCTTGATGCCGATAACGAACACTGAAGCTTTCTTT
TRBV5-1	many	TRBJ1-1	NA	CASTSEDNWTEAFF	TGCGCCAGCACCTCCGAAGACAACTGGACTGAAGCTTTCTTT
TRBV7-9	once	TRBJ1-1	NA	CASSLEVVNTEAFF	TGTGCCAGCAGCTTAGAGGTCGTGAACACTGAAGCTTTCTTT
TRBV29-1	NA	TRBJ1-1	NA	CSVVGGGNTEAFF	TGCAGCGTGGTCGGGGGAGGGAACACTGAAGCTTTCTTT
TRBV7-2	NA	TRBJ2-3	TRBD2	CASELAGGRTDTQYF	TGTGCCAGCGAACTAGCGGGAGGGCGCACAGATACGCAGTATTTT
TRBV4-1	NA	TRBJ1-1	NA	CASSLSVALNTEAFF	TGCGCCAGCAGCCTGTCGGTGGCCCTGAACACTGAAGCTTTCTTT
TRBV3-1/TRBV3-2	NA	TRBJ2-1	NA	CASTNFQGNEQFF	TGTGCCAGCACGAACTTTCAGGGAAATGAGCAGTTCTTC
TRBV2	NA	TRBJ2-1	TRBD2	CASSALAGVGNEQFF	TGTGCCAGCAGTGCCCTAGCGGGAGTAGGTAATGAGCAGTTCTTC
TRBV7-5	NA	TRBJ1-4	NA	CVRSLGAGGTNEKLFF	TGTGTCAGAAGCTTAGGGGCAGGTGGGACTAATGAAAAACTGTTTTTT
TRBV5-6	NA	TRBJ2-1	NA	CASSLVSGEQFF	TGTGCCAGCAGCTTGGTTAGCGGTGAGCAGTTCTTC
TRBV2	NA	TRBJ2-4	NA	CASRGAKNIQYF	TGTGCCAGCAGGGGGGCCAAAAACATTCAGTACTTC
TRBV10-2	NA	TRBJ2-5	NA	CASSSRTDQETQYF	TGCGCCAGCAGTAGTAGGACGGACCAAGAGACCCAGTACTTC
TRBV12-3/TRBV12-4	once	TRBJ2-5	NA	CASRRSAGETQYF	TGTGCCAGCCGCCGCTCGGCCGGGGAGACCCAGTACTTC
TRBV18	NA	TRBJ2-7	TRBD1	CASSPFRGQGEQYF	TGTGCCAGCTCACCCTTCAGGGGGCAGGGAGAGCAGTACTTC
TRBV30	NA	TRBJ2-7	NA	CAWSRDNPYEQYF	TGTGCCTGGAGCCGGGACAACCCCTACGAGCAGTACTTC
TRBV5-1	NA	TRBJ2-1	NA	CASSLEGIEQFF	TGCGCCAGCAGCTTGGAAGGGATTGAGCAGTTCTTC
TRBV7-8	NA	TRBJ1-5	TRBD1	CASSLPTGAGGNQPQHF	TGTGCCAGCAGCTTACCTACAGGGGCCGGCGGGAATCAGCCCCAGCATTTT
TRBV9	NA	TRBJ2-2	NA	CASSVAGRINTGELFF	TGTGCCAGCAGCGTAGCGGGGCGAATTAACACCGGGGAGCTGTTTTTT
TRBV27	once	TRBJ2-7	TRBD1	CASSGQGIYEQYF	TGTGCCAGCAGCGGACAGGGGATTTACGAGCAGTACTTC
TRBV28	NA	TRBJ1-5	NA	CASSLYPGRDQPQHF	TGTGCCAGCAGTTTATACCCAGGACGGGATCAGCCCCAGCATTTT
TRBV5-1	NA	TRBJ1-5	NA	CASSFAGDRNQPQHF	TGCGCCAGCAGCTTTGCTGGGGATAGGAATCAGCCCCAGCATTTT
TRBV6-1	NA	TRBJ1-2	NA	CASSERGEVLGYGYTF	TGTGCCAGCAGTGAAAGGGGGGAGGTGTTGGGCTATGGCTACACCTTC
TRBV12-3/TRBV12-4	NA	TRBJ1-1	NA	CASSFYDNTEAFF	TGTGCCAGCAGTTTTTACGATAACACTGAAGCTTTCTTT
TRBV4-1	NA	TRBJ1-3	NA	CASSQEERVGGNTIYF	TGCGCCAGCAGCCAAGAAGAAAGGGTAGGGGGAAACACCATATATTTT
TRBV6-5	NA	TRBJ2-7	TRBD1	CASSYSTGQVTYEQYF	TGTGCCAGCAGTTACTCGACGGGACAGGTGACCTACGAGCAGTACTTC
TRBV2	NA	TRBJ2-1	NA	CASSLGSYNEQFF	TGTGCCAGCAGTCTCGGCTCCTACAATGAGCAGTTCTTC
TRBV5-1	NA	TRBJ2-3	NA	CASSLLLDTQYF	TGCGCCAGCAGCTTACTGTTGGATACGCAGTATTTT
TRBV7-2	NA	TRBJ1-3	NA	CASSSSSGNTIYF	TGTGCCAGCAGCAGTAGCTCTGGAAACACCATATATTTT
TRBV28	NA	TRBJ1-3	NA	CASSSGMGNTIYF	TGTGCCAGCAGTTCAGGGATGGGTAACACCATATATTTT
TRBV6-6	NA	TRBJ1-1	NA	CASSYKTANTEAFF	TGTGCCAGCAGTTACAAAACAGCTAACACTGAAGCTTTCTTT
TRBV10-3	once	TRBJ1-4	TRBD1	CAISVGTGVQKLFF	TGTGCCATCAGTGTTGGGACAGGGGTTCAAAAACTGTTTTTT
TRBV11-2	NA	TRBJ1-1	NA	CASSLLHGTEAFF	TGTGCCAGCAGCTTACTCCACGGCACTGAAGCTTTCTTT
TRBV30	NA	TRBJ2-7	NA	CAWKTARSSYEQYF	TGTGCCTGGAAGACAGCAAGAAGCTCCTACGAGCAGTACTTC
TRBV3-1/TRBV3-2	once	TRBJ2-1	NA	CASSQSRGQAYNEQFF	TGTGCCAGCAGCCAATCCCGGGGGCAGGCCTACAATGAGCAGTTCTTC
TRBV3-1/TRBV3-2	NA	TRBJ2-1	NA	CASSQDGRPFNEQFF	TGTGCCAGCAGCCAAGATGGGAGGCCCTTCAATGAGCAGTTCTTC
TRBV24-1	NA	TRBJ2-1	TRBD2	CATSDPLSGRANNEQFF	TGTGCCACCAGTGATCCCCTTAGCGGGAGGGCCAACAATGAGCAGTTCTTC